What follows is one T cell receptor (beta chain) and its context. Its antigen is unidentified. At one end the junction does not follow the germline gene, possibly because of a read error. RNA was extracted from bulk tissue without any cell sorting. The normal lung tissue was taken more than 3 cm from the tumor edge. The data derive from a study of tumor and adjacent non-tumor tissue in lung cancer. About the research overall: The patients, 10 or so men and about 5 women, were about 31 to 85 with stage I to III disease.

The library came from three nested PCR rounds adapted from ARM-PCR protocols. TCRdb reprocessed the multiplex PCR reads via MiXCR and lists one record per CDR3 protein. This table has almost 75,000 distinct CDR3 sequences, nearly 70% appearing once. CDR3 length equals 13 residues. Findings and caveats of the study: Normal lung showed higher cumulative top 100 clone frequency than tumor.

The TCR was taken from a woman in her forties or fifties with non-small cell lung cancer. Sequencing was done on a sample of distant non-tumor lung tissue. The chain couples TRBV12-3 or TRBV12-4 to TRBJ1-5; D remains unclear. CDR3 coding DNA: TGTGCCATCAGTTCGACCAAGAGGCAGCCCCAGCATTTT. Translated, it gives CAISSTKRQPQHF.